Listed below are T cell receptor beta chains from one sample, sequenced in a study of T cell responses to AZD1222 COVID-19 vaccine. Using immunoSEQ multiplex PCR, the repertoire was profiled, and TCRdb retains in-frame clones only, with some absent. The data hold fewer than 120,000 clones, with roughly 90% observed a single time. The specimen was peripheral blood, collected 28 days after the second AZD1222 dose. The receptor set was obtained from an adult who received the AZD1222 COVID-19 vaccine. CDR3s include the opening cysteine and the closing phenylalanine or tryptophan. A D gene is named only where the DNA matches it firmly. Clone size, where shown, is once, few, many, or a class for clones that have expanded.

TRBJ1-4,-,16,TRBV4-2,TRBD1,TGTGCCAGCAGCCTTTATACCGGGACAGATTTCGAAAAACTGTTTTTT,CASSLYTGTDFEKLFF
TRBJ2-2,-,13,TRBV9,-,TGTGCCAGCAGCGCACTATATGGCGGGGAGCTGTTTTTT,CASSALYGGELFF
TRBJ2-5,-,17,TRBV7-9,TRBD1,TGTGCCAGCAGCTCAAAGCCGGGACAGGAGTACCAAGAGACCCAGTACTTC,CASSSKPGQEYQETQYF
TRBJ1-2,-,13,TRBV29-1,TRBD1,TGCAGCGCAGAGGGACAGGGGGCGAATGGCTACACCTTC,CSAEGQGANGYTF
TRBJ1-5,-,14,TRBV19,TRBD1,TGTGCCAGTTCCGGGACAGGGGGCAATCAGCCCCAGCATTTT,CASSGTGGNQPQHF
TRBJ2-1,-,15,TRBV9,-,TGTGCCAGCAGCGTAGCTTCGTCAGGGAAGAATGAGCAGTTCTTC,CASSVASSGKNEQFF
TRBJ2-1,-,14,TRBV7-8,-,TGTGCCAGCAGCCGCCAGGGGCCTAACAACGAGCAGTTCTTC,CASSRQGPNNEQFF
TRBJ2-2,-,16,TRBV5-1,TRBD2,TGCGCCAGCAAGCCCCCGGGGGGGAATAGGGCCGGGGAGCTGTTTTTT,CASKPPGGNRAGELFF
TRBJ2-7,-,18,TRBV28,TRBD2,TGTGCCAGCAGTGAAACCGGGACTAGCGGGTTTACCTCCTACGAGCAGTACTTC,CASSETGTSGFTSYEQYF
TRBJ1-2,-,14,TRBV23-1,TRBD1,TGCGCCAGCAGTCGAGGGGGCCCTTTCTATGGCTACACCTTC,CASSRGGPFYGYTF
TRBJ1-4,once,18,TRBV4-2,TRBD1,TGTGCCAGCAGCGCTTTGATTCCACTTGACAGGGGCCAAGGAAAACTGTTTTTT,CASSALIPLDRGQGKLFF
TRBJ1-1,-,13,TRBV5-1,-,TGCGCCAGCAGTTATGACGTGAACACTGAAGCTTTCTTT,CASSYDVNTEAFF
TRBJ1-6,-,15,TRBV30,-,TGTGCCTGGAGTGTACTCGAAGCTTATAATTCACCCCTCCACTTT,CAWSVLEAYNSPLHF
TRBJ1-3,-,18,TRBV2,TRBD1,TGTGCCAGCAGTCGCGATAGGACAGGGGGCGCGTCTGGAAACACCATATATTTT,CASSRDRTGGASGNTIYF
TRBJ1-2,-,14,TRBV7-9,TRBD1,TGTGCCAGCAGCTGGGACAGGGGGGACTATGGCTACACCTTC,CASSWDRGDYGYTF
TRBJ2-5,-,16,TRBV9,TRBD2,TGTGCCAGCAGCCCCCCGCTAGCGGGGGGCCAAGAGACCCAGTACTTC,CASSPPLAGGQETQYF